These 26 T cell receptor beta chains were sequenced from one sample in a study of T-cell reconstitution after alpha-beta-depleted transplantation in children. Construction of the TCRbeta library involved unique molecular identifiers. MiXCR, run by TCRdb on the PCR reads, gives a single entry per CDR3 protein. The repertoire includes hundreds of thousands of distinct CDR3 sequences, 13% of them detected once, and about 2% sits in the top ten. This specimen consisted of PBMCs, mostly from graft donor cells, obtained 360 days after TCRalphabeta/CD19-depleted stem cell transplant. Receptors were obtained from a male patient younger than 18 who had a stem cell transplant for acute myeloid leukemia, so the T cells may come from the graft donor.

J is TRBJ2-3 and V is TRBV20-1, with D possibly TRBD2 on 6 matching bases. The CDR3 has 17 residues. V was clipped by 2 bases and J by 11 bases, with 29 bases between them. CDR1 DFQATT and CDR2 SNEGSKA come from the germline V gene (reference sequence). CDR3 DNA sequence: TGCAGTGCTAGACCACCTACCCCCCTGGCGGGATTCTTAGTGCAGTATTTT. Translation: CSARPPTPLAGFLVQYF.

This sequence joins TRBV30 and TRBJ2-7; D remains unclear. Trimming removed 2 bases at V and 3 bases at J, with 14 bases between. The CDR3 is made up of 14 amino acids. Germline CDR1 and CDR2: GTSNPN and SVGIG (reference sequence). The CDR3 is CAWSSSPIVYEQYF. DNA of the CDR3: TGTGCCTGGAGTAGCTCCCCTATTGTCTACGAGCAGTACTTC.

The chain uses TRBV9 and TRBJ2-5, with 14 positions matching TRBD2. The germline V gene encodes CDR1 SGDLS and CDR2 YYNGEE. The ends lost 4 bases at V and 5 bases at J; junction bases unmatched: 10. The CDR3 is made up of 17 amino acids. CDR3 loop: CASSRGGTSGSPETQYF. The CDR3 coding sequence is TGTGCCAGCAGCCGAGGAGGGACTAGCGGGAGTCCCGAGACCCAGTACTTC.

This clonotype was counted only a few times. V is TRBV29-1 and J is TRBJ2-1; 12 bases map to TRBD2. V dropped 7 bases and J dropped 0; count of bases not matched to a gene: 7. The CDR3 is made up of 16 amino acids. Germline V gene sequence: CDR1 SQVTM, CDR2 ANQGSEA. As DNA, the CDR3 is TGCAGCGCTTGGACTAGCGGGAACAGCTCCTACAATGAGCAGTTCTTC. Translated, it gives CSAWTSGNSSYNEQFF.

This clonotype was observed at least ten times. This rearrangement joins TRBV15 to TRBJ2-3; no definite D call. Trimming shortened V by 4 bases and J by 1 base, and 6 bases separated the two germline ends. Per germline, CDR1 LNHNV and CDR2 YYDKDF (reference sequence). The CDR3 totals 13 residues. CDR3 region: CATSNTRTDTQYF. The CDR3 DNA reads TGTGCCACCAGCAATACCCGCACAGATACGCAGTATTTT.

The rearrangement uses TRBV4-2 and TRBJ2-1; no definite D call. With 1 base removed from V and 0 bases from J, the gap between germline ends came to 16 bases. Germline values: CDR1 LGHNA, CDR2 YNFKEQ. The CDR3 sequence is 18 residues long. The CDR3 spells CASSQAASSLSSYNEQFF. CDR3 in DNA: TGTGCCAGCAGCCAAGCGGCCTCTTCCCTTAGCTCCTACAATGAGCAGTTCTTC.

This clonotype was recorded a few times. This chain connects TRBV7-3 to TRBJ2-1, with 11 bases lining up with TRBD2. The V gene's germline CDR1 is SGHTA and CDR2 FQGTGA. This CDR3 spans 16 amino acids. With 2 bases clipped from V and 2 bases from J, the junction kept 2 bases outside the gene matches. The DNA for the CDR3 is TGTGCCAGCAGCTTATTAGCGGGAGGGACCTACAATGAGCAGTTCTTC. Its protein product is CASSLLAGGTYNEQFF.

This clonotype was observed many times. The CDR3 DNA is TGTGCCAGCAGTTACTCCGGTGGACAGGAGCAGTTCTTC. It is translated as CASSYSGGQEQFF. The chain uses TRBV6-2 or TRBV6-3 and TRBJ2-1; D may be TRBD1 (6 bases). The V end lost 0 bases, the J end lost 10 bases, and 10 bases lay between the germline ends. The CDR3 spans 13 residues. From germline, CDR1 is MNHEY and CDR2 SVGEGT.

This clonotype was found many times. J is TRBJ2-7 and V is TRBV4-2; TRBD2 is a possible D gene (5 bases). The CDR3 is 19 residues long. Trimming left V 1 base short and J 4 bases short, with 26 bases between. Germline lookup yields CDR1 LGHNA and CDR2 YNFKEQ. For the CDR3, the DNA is TGTGCCAGCAGCCAAGCCCTTGCCCTGTTTAACCTACGGGGTTACGAGCAGTACTTC. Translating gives CASSQALALFNLRGYEQYF.

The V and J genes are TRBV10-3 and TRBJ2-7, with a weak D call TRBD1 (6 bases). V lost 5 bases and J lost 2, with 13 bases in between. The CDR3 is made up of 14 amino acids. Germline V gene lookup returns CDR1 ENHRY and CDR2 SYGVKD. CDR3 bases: TGTGCCATCAGTCCTACTACAGGGACCTACGAGCAGTACTTC. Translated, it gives CAISPTTGTYEQYF.

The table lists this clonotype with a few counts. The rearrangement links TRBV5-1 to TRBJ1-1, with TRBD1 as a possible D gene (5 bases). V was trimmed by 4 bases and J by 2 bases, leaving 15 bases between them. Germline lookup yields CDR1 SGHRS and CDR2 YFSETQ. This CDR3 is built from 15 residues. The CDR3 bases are TGCGCCAGCAGCGGATCGGGACTCTCCAACACTGAAGCTTTCTTT. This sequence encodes CASSGSGLSNTEAFF.

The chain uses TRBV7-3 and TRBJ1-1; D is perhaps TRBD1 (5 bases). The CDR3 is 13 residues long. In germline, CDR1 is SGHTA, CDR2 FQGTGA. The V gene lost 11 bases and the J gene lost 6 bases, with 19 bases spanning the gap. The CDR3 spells CAGSVPGLAEAFF. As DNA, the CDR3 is TGTGCCGGCTCGGTCCCGGGGCTCGCTGAAGCTTTCTTT.

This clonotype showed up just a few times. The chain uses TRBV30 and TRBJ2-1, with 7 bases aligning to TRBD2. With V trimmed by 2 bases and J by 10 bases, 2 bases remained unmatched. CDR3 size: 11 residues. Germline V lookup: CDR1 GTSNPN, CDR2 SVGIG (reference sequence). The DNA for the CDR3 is TGTGCCTGGAGTCCACTAGCGGAGCAGTTCTTC. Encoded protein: CAWSPLAEQFF. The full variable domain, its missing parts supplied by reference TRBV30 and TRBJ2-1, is SQTIHQWPATLVQPVGSPLSLECTVEGTSNPNLYWYRQAAGRGLQLLFYSVGIGQISSEVPQNLSASRPQDRQFILSSKKLLLSDSGFYLCAWSPLAEQFFGPGTRLTVL.

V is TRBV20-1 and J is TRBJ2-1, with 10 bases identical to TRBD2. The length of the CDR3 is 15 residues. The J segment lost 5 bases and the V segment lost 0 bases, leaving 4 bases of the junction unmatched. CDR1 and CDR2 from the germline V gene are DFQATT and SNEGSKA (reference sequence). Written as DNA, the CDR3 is TGCAGTGCTAGAGATGTGGGACTAGCGAACAATGAGCAGTTCTTC. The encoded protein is CSARDVGLANNEQFF.

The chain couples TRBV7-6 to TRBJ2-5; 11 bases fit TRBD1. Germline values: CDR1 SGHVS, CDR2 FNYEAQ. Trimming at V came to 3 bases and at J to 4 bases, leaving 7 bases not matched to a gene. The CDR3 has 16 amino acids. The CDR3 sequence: CASSFSFGQGAETQYF. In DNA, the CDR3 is TGTGCCAGCAGCTTTAGTTTCGGACAGGGGGCAGAGACCCAGTACTTC. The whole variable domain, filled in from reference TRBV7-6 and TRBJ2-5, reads GAGVSQSPRYKVTKRGQDVALRCDPISGHVSLYWYRQALGQGPEFLTYFNYEAQQDKSGLPNDRFSAERPEGSISTLTIQRTEQRDSAMYRCASSFSFGQGAETQYFGPGTRLLVL.

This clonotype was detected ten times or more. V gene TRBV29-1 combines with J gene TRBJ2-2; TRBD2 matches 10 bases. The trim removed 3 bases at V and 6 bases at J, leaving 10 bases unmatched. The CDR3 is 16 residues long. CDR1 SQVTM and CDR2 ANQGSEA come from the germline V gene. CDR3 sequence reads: CSVDGLAGVEPGELFF. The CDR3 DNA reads TGCAGCGTTGACGGGCTAGCGGGAGTTGAACCCGGGGAGCTGTTTTTT.

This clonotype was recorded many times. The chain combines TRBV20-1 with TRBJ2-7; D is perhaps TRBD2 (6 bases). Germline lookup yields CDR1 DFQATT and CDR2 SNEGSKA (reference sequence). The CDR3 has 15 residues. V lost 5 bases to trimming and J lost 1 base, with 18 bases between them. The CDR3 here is CSARGGTVNSYEQYF. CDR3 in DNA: TGCAGTGCTCGTGGCGGGACGGTAAATTCCTACGAGCAGTACTTC.

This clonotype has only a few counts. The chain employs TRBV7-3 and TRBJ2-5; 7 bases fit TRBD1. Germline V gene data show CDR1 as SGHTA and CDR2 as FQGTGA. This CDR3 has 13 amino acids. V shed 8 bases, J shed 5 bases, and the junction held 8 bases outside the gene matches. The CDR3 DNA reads TGTGCCAGCTCCCCAGGGGGATCGGAGACCCAGTACTTC. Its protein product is CASSPGGSETQYF.

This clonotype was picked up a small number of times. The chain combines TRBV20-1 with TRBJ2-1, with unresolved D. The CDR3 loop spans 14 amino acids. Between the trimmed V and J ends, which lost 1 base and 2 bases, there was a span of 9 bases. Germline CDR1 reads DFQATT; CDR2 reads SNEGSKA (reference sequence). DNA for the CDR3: TGCAGTGCTAGAGCCCGGACGGCCTACAATGAGCAGTTCTTC. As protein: CSARARTAYNEQFF.

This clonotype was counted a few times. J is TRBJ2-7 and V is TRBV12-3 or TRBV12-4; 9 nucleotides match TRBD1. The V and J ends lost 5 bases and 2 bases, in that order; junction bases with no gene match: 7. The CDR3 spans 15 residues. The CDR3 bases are TGTGCCAGCAGTCCAGACAGGGGGGGCCCCTACGAGCAGTACGTC. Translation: CASSPDRGGPYEQYV.

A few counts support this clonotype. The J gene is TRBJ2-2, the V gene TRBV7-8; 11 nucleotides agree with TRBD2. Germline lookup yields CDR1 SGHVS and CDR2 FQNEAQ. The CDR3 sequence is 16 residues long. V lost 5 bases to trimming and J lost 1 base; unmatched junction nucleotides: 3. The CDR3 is CASSRLAGRNTGELFF. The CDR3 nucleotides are TGTGCCAGCAGCCGACTAGCGGGAAGGAACACCGGGGAGCTGTTTTTT.

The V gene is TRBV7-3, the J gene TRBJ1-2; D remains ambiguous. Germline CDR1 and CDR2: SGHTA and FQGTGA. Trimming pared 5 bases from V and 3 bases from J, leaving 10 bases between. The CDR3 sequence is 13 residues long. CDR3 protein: CASSLGPYYGYTF. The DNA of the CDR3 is TGTGCCAGCAGCCTGGGCCCTTACTATGGCTACACCTTC.

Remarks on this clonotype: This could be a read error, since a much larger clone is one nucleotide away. Here the CDR3 reads CSVDKGETQYF. In nucleotides, the CDR3 is TGCAGCGTTGACAAGGGAGAGACCCAGTACTTC. The gene calls are TRBV29-1 and TRBJ2-5; no reliable D call. The V end was cut by 3 bases, the J end by 4 bases, with 6 bases between. CDR1 and CDR2 from the germline V gene are SQVTM and ANQGSEA. CDR3 length: 11 amino acids.

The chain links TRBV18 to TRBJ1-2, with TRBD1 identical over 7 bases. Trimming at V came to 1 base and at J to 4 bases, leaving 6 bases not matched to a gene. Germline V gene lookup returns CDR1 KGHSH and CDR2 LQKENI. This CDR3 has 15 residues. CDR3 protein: CASSPQPGGGYGYTF. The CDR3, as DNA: TGTGCCAGCTCACCACAGCCAGGGGGAGGCTATGGCTACACCTTC.

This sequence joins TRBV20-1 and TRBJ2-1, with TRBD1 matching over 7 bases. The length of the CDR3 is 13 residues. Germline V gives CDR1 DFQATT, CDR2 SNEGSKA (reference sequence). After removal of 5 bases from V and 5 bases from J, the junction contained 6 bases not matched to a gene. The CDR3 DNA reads TGCAGTGCTCAGACAGGGAGCGACAATGAGCAGTTCTTC. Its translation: CSAQTGSDNEQFF.

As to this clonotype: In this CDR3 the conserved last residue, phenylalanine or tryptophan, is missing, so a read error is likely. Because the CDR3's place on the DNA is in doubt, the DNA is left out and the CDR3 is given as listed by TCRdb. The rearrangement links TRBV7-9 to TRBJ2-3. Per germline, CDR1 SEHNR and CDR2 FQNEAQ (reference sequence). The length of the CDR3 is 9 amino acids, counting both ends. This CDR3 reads CASSENPRV.